This T cell receptor beta chain originates from a study of T-cell memory formation after mild COVID-19. Study results and caveats: Pre-infection memory already had some responding clones, implying cross-reactive memory joined. The CD4+ clones that contracted clustered mainly within CM and EM, and the CD8+ clones concentrated in EMRA.

Each CDR3 protein is one row after TCRdb ran MiXCR on the 5' RACE reads. This sample yields around 340,000 distinct CDR3 sequences, of which approximately 14% are seen a single time; 20% to 25% belongs to the top ten. At least ten counts were recorded for this clonotype. What it binds is not known. Germline V CDR1 and CDR2: DFQATT, SNEGSKA (reference sequence). V was trimmed by 2 bases and J by 2 bases, leaving 12 bases between them. The CDR3 spans 14 residues. The chain links TRBV20-1 to TRBJ2-5, with D perhaps matching TRBD1 (6 bases). The sample taken for sequencing was PBMCs or a T cell subset sorted from them (not recorded which). The source is a man aged 18-30 years who had mild COVID-19 (a few samples of this study predate the infection). Cell type and time point are not known. CDR3 residues: CSARFTRGQETQYF. CDR3 bases: TGCAGTGCTAGATTCACTAGGGGGCAAGAGACCCAGTACTTC.